This T cell receptor (beta chain) was identified during a study of cytomegalovirus exposure and HLA in healthy donors. Findings of the study overall: Highest at DRB1 and lowest at HLA-C, TCR association rates differed among HLA loci in a later analysis.

Primers for the PCR totalled 60 Vbeta and 13 Jbeta. Clones were read by immunoSEQ multiplex PCR, and TCRdb kept only the in-frame ones, dropping some. The table lists over 110,000 clones, 82% of them singletons. Turning to this clone: Its antigen is not identified.

Germline CDR1 reads SGHTA; CDR2 reads FQGNSA. The ends were cut back, 3 bases at V and 5 bases at J, with 23 bases in the middle. The CDR3 is 18 amino acids. V usage is TRBV7-2 and J usage is TRBJ2-1; D might be TRBD1 (5 bases). This TCR was recovered from a male donor in good health and CMV-seronegative. The sequenced sample was PBMCs. As DNA, the CDR3 is TGTGCCAGCAGCTTTTCCCCAAAACGGAGAATAGGGGACAATGAGCAGTTCTTC. Translating gives CASSFSPKRRIGDNEQFF. The full variable domain, with the rest looked up from reference TRBV7-2 and TRBJ2-1, is GAGVSQSPSNKVTEKGKDVELRCDPISGHTALYWYRQSLGQGLEFLIYFQGNSAPDKSGLPSDRFSAERTGGSVSTLTIQRTQQEDSAVYLCASSFSPKRRIGDNEQFFGPGTRLTVL.